This TCR beta chain was identified during a study of cytomegalovirus exposure and HLA in healthy donors. General study findings and limits: Later genetic work tied a missense DCLRE1C variant to beta-chain V and J trimming.

The PCR contained 60 Vbeta and 13 Jbeta primers. Assay: immunoSEQ multiplex PCR; the TCRdb copy retains only in-frame clones and omits some. The sample lists 90,000 to 130,000 clones; under 85% were seen once. Ten or more counts support this clone. Antigen specificity is unknown. The CDR3 covers 18 residues. Per the germline V gene, CDR1 is LGHNA and CDR2 is YNFKEQ. The V segment lost 4 bases and the J segment 1 base; nucleotides outside the gene matches: 9. The chain joins TRBV4-2 to TRBJ1-4, with 10 positions matching TRBD1. The receptor was isolated from a man between 25 and 39 years old in good health and CMV-seropositive. What was sequenced was PBMCs. The CDR3 here is CASSRVTGGGRTNEKLFF. For the CDR3, the DNA is TGTGCCAGCAGCCGAGTGACAGGGGGCGGGAGAACTAATGAAAAACTGTTTTTT.